What follows are 17 T cell receptor beta chains derived from one specimen sequenced in a study of T cells in Graves' hyperthyroidism and ophthalmopathy. The CDR3 regions of TCR beta were amplified from RNA transcripts. When the TCR CDR3 underwent first-round RT-PCR, the HTBI primer set was used. A single record per CDR3 protein comes from TCRdb applying MiXCR to the multiplex PCR reads. The data contain around 350,000 distinct CDR3 sequences, around 13% of them singletons. Sequenced: blood. The receptors derive from a woman in her twenties or thirties with Graves' ophthalmopathy.

This clonotype showed up just a few times. The DNA of the CDR3 is TGTGCCAGCAGCCGCCGGGACAGGGTTGTCTATGAGCAGTTCTTC. Translating it yields CASSRRDRVVYEQFF. The chain uses TRBV5-6 and TRBJ2-1; 9 positions match TRBD1. Germline values: CDR1 SGHDT, CDR2 YYEEEE. This CDR3 is built from 15 residues. V dropped 4 bases and J dropped 8; count of bases not matched to a gene: 10.

This clonotype was found many times. The chain combines TRBV6-1 with TRBJ1-1; D not resolved. V shed 7 bases and J shed 5 bases, with 17 bases lying between them. There are 14 residues in the CDR3. Germline assignment: CDR1 MNHNS and CDR2 SASEGT. The CDR3 DNA is TGTGCCAGCACACAAGGGCTTCTAAATACTGAAGCTTTCTTT. Residues: CASTQGLLNTEAFF.

This clonotype was counted between two and nine times. The chain links TRBV12-3 or TRBV12-4 to TRBJ1-2; TRBD1 might be the D (5 bases). Trimming took 6 bases from V and 3 from J, leaving 11 bases between them. This CDR3 has 13 residues. This CDR3 is CASRRGRDYGYTF. CDR3 nucleotide sequence: TGTGCCAGCAGGAGGGGACGGGACTATGGCTACACCTTC.

The chain is built from TRBV5-1 and TRBJ2-5; D is undetermined. The CDR3 has 16 amino acids. Per germline, CDR1 SGHRS and CDR2 YFSETQ. V lost 4 bases, J lost 3 bases, and 19 bases lay in between. CDR3 protein: CASSGRTGFGKETQYF. As DNA, the CDR3 is TGCGCCAGCAGCGGCCGCACTGGCTTTGGGAAAGAGACCCAGTACTTC.

Many counts were recorded for this clonotype. The chain couples TRBV20-1 to TRBJ2-5; TRBD2 is a possible D gene (6 bases). Germline CDR1 and CDR2: DFQATT and SNEGSKA (reference sequence). This CDR3 has 17 amino acids. The V and J ends lost 3 bases and 2 bases respectively, with 22 bases between them. CDR3 sequence reads: CSARKITGGAQQETQYF. DNA for the CDR3: TGCAGTGCTAGGAAGATCACCGGAGGGGCCCAACAAGAGACCCAGTACTTC.

The V call is TRBV11-2, the J call TRBJ1-2, with 9 nucleotides matching TRBD1. Germline V gives CDR1 SGHAT, CDR2 FQNNGV. V shed 5 bases and J 7 bases; nucleotides not matched to a gene: 11. The CDR3 loop spans 15 amino acids. The CDR3 region has the DNA TGTGCCAGCAGCACCATCGGGGGACAGGGCGGTGGCTACACCTTC. As protein: CASSTIGGQGGGYTF.

This clonotype appeared many times. This chain joins TRBV6-1 and TRBJ2-7; D is possibly TRBD1 (6 bases). The V end lost 7 bases, the J end lost 3 bases, and 13 bases lay between the germline ends. There are 13 residues in the CDR3. Germline-derived CDR1 and CDR2 are MNHNS and SASEGT. CDR3 amino acids: CASTTDRYYEQYF. CDR3 sequence (DNA): TGTGCCAGCACTACCGACAGGTACTACGAGCAGTACTTC.

The chain links TRBV19 to TRBJ2-7; TRBD2 might be the D (5 bases). The germline V gene has CDR1 LNHDA and CDR2 SQIVND (reference sequence). The CDR3 runs 14 residues. V lost 3 bases and J 0 bases, leaving 9 bases between the germline ends. For the CDR3, the DNA is TGTGCCAGTAGTATTGGGAGCCCCTCCTACGAGCAGTACTTC. Translated, it gives CASSIGSPSYEQYF.

This clonotype was seen at least ten times. The J gene is TRBJ2-1, the V gene TRBV29-1, with 9 bases matching TRBD1. V was clipped by 8 bases and J by 8 bases; unmatched bases: 16. Germline V gene data show CDR1 as SQVTM and CDR2 as ANQGSEA. CDR3 length equals 15 residues. The CDR3 nucleotides are TGCAGCCTCACTACCGGGACAGGGAGGGGCGATGAGCAGTTCTTC. Translating it yields CSLTTGTGRGDEQFF.

The sample holds many counts of this clonotype. The rearrangement links TRBV18 to TRBJ1-2; weak D call: TRBD1 (6 bases). The CDR3 is made up of 15 amino acids. V lost 2 bases, J lost 5 bases, and 15 bases lay in between. Germline V lookup: CDR1 KGHSH, CDR2 LQKENI. CDR3 nucleotide sequence: TGTGCCAGCTCACCAGACGGACAGTTTGGTTATGGCTACACCTTC. Protein: CASSPDGQFGYGYTF.

This clonotype was observed at least ten times. The V gene is TRBV7-9, the J gene TRBJ1-6; unclear D gene. From germline, CDR1 is SEHNR and CDR2 FQNEAQ (reference sequence). This CDR3 contains 16 residues. V lost 5 bases to trimming and J lost 6 bases, with 17 bases between them. For the CDR3, the DNA is TGTGCCAGCAGCCCGCCCCCTACCAGGCGTAATTCACCCCTCCACTTT. Its protein product is CASSPPPTRRNSPLHF.

The chain joins TRBV9 to TRBJ1-5; D may be TRBD1 (5 bases). V was trimmed by 4 bases and J by 7 bases, leaving 18 bases between them. Germline loops: CDR1 SGDLS, CDR2 YYNGEE. The CDR3 covers 15 residues. CDR3 protein: CASSPGDGDFQPQHF. The CDR3 DNA sequence: TGTGCCAGCAGCCCCGGGGACGGCGATTTCCAGCCCCAGCATTTT.

The sample holds many counts of this clonotype. The chain links TRBV5-5 to TRBJ2-2, with 7 bases lining up with TRBD2. Germline lookup yields CDR1 SGHKS and CDR2 YYEKEE (reference sequence). The CDR3 spans 20 residues. The V and J ends lost 2 bases and 1 base, in that order; junction bases with no gene match: 17. The CDR3: CASSFRVLLTIAGNTGELFF. CDR3 nucleotide sequence: TGTGCCAGCAGCTTCCGTGTTCTTCTTACGATAGCGGGGAACACCGGGGAGCTGTTTTTT.

With regard to this clonotype: The junction and the germline gene differ at one end; a read error may be behind it. The genes are TRBV3-1 and TRBJ2-7; no definite D call. Germline V gene lookup returns CDR1 LGHDT and CDR2 YNNKEL (reference sequence). CDR3 length equals 14 residues. CDR3 sequence reads: CASRQESSNYEQYF. CDR3 bases: TGTGCCAGCAGGCAAGAAAGCAGCAACTACGAGCAGTACTTC.

Comment on this clonotype: This clone may be a read error of a much larger clone one base away. The chain couples TRBV20-1 to TRBJ1-4, with D perhaps matching TRBD1 (5 bases). The CDR3 spans 15 residues. Germline CDR1 and CDR2: DFQATT and SNEGSKA (reference sequence). The CDR3 region has the DNA TGCAGTGCTAGAGATCTCGTGCAGGGAGGTGAAAAACTGCTTTTT. Amino acids: CSARDLVQGGEKLLF.

This clonotype was found many times. V usage is TRBV2 and J usage is TRBJ2-3; 12 nucleotides align to TRBD2. V trimming: 0 bases; J trimming: 5 bases; junction bases outside the gene matches: 3. Germline-derived CDR1 and CDR2 are SNHLY and FYNNEI. The CDR3 sequence is 16 residues long. The CDR3 DNA follows: TGTGCCAGCAGTGAAGCGGCTAGCGGGAGGGTAGATACGCAGTATTTT. This codes for CASSEAASGRVDTQYF. Full variable domain (missing parts from reference TRBV2 and TRBJ2-3): EPEVTQTPSHQVTQMGQEVILRCVPISNHLYFYWYRQILGQKVEFLVSFYNNEISEKSEIFDDQFSVERPDGSNFTLKIRSTKLEDSAMYFCASSEAASGRVDTQYFGPGTRLTVL.

This clonotype was detected many times. V is TRBV20-1 and J is TRBJ1-5, with D perhaps TRBD1 (6 bases). With 0 bases removed from V and 6 bases from J, the gap between germline ends came to 24 bases. This CDR3 has 18 residues. CDR1 is DFQATT, CDR2 SNEGSKA, per germline (reference sequence). CDR3 nucleotide sequence: TGCAGTGCTAGAGACCCAACGGCAGCGGGGGGCGCTGGTCAGCCCCAGCATTTT. This sequence encodes CSARDPTAAGGAGQPQHF.